The 11 T cell receptor beta chains below all came from one sample that was sequenced in a study of vaccination and CD4 T cells after COVID-19. The antigens for these receptors are not known. The Oncomine TCR Beta short-read assay was applied to DNA of cultured CD4+ T cells. TCRdb called the PCR reads again in MiXCR, with one record for every CDR3 protein. This table holds just under 20,000 distinct CDR3 sequences, 52% found once. Treatment given: roughly 11-day PBMC culture with coronavirus spike peptide pools or control peptides (ViraFEST assay). Material: CD4+ T cells from blood, cultured in vitro. The receptor set was obtained from a human donor who had recovered from COVID-19.

The chain employs TRBV7-2 and TRBJ2-5; D unclear. The V gene lost 1 base and the J gene lost 7 bases, with 7 bases spanning the gap. CDR3 length: 12 amino acids. CDR1 is SGHTA and CDR2 is FQGNSA in the germline V gene. The CDR3 loop is CASSLGARTQYF. The CDR3 bases are TGTGCCAGCAGCTTAGGGGCTCGGACCCAGTACTTC.

In its sample, this clonotype was seen a few times. The genes are TRBV7-9 and TRBJ2-6, with TRBD1 matching over 9 bases. V shed 1 base, J shed 2 bases, and the junction held 3 bases outside the gene matches. CDR1 is SEHNR and CDR2 is FQNEAQ in the germline V gene (reference sequence). The CDR3 contains 17 residues. In nucleotides, the CDR3 is TGTGCCAGCAGCTTAGACCGGACAGGGGCTGGGGCCAACGTCCTGACTTTC. Its translation is CASSLDRTGAGANVLTF.

The chain employs TRBV24-1 and TRBJ2-6, with TRBD1 as a possible D gene (5 bases). The CDR3 is made up of 15 amino acids. Germline V gives CDR1 KGHDR, CDR2 SFDVKD. V lost 3 bases and J lost 1, with 6 bases in between. The CDR3 coding sequence is TGTGCCACCAGTGATAGACAGTCTGGGGCCAACGTCCTGACTTTC. Its translation is CATSDRQSGANVLTF.

This clonotype was observed a few times. The V gene is TRBV21-1, the J gene TRBJ2-3. TRBV21-1 constitutes a pseudogene. The CDR3 contains 15 residues. This chain's CDR3 is CDEIPHKRVTDTQYF. In DNA, the CDR3 is TGTGATGAAATACCCCATAAACGGGTTACAGATACGCAGTATTTT.

This sequence joins TRBV14 and TRBJ2-5; D perhaps matches TRBD1 (6 bases). The CDR3 sequence is 14 residues long. From germline, CDR1 is SGHDN and CDR2 FVKESK. Trimming took off 4 bases at V and 6 bases at J, with 15 bases between the two ends. The CDR3 is CASSLTGPLKTQYF. DNA for the CDR3: TGTGCCAGCAGCCTGACAGGACCCCTGAAGACCCAGTACTTC. The whole variable domain, filled in from reference TRBV14 and TRBJ2-5, reads EAGVTQFPSHSVIEKGQTVTLRCDPISGHDNLYWYRRVMGKEIKFLLHFVKESKQDESGMPNNRFLAERTGGTYSTLKVQPAELEDSGVYFCASSLTGPLKTQYFGPGTRLLVL.

The sample holds a few counts of this clonotype. V usage is TRBV7-2 and J usage is TRBJ2-6, with TRBD1 as a possible D gene (6 bases). The V gene's germline CDR1 is SGHTA and CDR2 FQGNSA. V lost 5 bases and J 2 bases, leaving 10 bases between the germline ends. CDR3 size: 15 residues. The CDR3 coding sequence is TGTGCCAGCAGCCTACAGGGAGCTGGGGCCAACGTCCTGACTTTC. Translated, it gives CASSLQGAGANVLTF. Variable domain in full (rest from reference TRBV7-2 and TRBJ2-6): GAGVSQSPSNKVTEKGKDVELRCDPISGHTALYWYRQSLGQGLEFLIYFQGNSAPDKSGLPSDRFSAERTGGSVSTLTIQRTQQEDSAVYLCASSLQGAGANVLTFGAGSRLTVL.

The chain carries TRBV12-3 or TRBV12-4 and TRBJ2-1; 7 nucleotides agree with TRBD2. The length of the CDR3 is 12 residues. With V trimmed by 5 bases and J by 7 bases, 2 bases remained unmatched. DNA for the CDR3: TGTGCCAGCAGTAGCGGGACGAATGAGCAGTTCTTC. Amino acids: CASSSGTNEQFF.

This clonotype has only a few counts. The chain recombines TRBV24-1 with TRBJ1-2, with D hard to call. The CDR3 totals 13 residues. The V end lost 3 bases, the J end lost 7 bases, and 11 bases lay between the germline ends. Germline CDR1 is KGHDR and CDR2 is SFDVKD. The CDR3 nucleotides read TGTGCCACCAGTGATAGGGTGCAGAGTGGCTACACCTTC. Protein product: CATSDRVQSGYTF.

This clonotype has only a few counts. The V call is TRBV20-1, the J call TRBJ2-5, with D possibly being TRBD2 (5 bases). CDR1 and CDR2 from the germline V gene are DFQATT and SNEGSKA (reference sequence). CDR3 length equals 15 residues. The V end lost 7 bases, the J end lost 1 base, and 19 bases lay between the germline ends. CDR3 residues: CSESGTSGAQETQYF. CDR3 nucleotides: TGCAGTGAATCCGGAACGAGCGGTGCCCAAGAGACCCAGTACTTC.

This clonotype was counted a few times. J is TRBJ2-3 and V is TRBV7-3, with D possibly matching TRBD2 (6 bases). With 5 bases removed from V and 0 bases from J, the gap between germline ends came to 12 bases. The germline V gene encodes CDR1 SGHTA and CDR2 FQGTGA. CDR3 size: 15 residues. CDR3 sequence: CASSPSVTSTDTQYF. The CDR3 nucleotides read TGTGCCAGCAGCCCTAGCGTAACTAGCACAGATACGCAGTATTTT.

The CDR3 loop is CASSLDGNEQFF. The CDR3 DNA follows: TGCGCCAGCAGCTTGGACGGCAATGAGCAGTTCTTC. The genes are TRBV5-1 and TRBJ2-1; D is unresolved. This CDR3 is built from 12 residues. The germline CDR1 and CDR2 sequences are SGHRS and YFSETQ. V lost 0 bases and J 6 bases, leaving 4 bases between the germline ends.